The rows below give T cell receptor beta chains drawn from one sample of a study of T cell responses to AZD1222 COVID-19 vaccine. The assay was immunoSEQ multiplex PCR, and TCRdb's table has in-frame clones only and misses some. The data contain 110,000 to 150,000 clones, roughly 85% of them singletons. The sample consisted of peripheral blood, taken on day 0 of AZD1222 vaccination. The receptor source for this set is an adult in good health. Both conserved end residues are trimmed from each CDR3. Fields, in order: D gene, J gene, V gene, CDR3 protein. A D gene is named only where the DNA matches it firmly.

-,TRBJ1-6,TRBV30,AWSPGGSPLH
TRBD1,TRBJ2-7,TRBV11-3,ASSPGTGENEQY
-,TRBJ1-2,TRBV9,ASSEGVSYGYT
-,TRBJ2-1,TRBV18,ASSWEGDEQF
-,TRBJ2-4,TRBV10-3,AISEFREAKNIQY
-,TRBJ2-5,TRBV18,ASSPPGRGPASAQY
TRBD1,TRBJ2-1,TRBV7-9,ASSLLQGADNEQF
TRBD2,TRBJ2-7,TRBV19,ASSTHPGLAEEQY
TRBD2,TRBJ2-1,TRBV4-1,ASAPAGGPYVYNEQF
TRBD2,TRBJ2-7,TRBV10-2,ASARLGGEQY
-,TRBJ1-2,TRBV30,AWARDGGYT
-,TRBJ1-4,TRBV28,ASRLRVGEKLF
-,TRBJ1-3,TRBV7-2,ASSSTGTADTIY
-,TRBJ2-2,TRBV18,ASSPTSGDNTGELF
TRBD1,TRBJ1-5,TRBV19,ASSPRDRVYWPQH
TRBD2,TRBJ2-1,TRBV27,ASSLSVAWIAGVWNEQF
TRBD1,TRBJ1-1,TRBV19,ASRHNRGKVSEAF
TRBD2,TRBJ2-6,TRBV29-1,SVVRASGSSGANVLT
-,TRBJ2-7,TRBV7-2,ASSLAAYEQY
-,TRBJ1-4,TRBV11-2,ASSTRGRRKLF
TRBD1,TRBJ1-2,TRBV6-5,ASRGGAGNYGYT
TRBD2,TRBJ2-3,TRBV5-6,ASSSGLAGKADTQY